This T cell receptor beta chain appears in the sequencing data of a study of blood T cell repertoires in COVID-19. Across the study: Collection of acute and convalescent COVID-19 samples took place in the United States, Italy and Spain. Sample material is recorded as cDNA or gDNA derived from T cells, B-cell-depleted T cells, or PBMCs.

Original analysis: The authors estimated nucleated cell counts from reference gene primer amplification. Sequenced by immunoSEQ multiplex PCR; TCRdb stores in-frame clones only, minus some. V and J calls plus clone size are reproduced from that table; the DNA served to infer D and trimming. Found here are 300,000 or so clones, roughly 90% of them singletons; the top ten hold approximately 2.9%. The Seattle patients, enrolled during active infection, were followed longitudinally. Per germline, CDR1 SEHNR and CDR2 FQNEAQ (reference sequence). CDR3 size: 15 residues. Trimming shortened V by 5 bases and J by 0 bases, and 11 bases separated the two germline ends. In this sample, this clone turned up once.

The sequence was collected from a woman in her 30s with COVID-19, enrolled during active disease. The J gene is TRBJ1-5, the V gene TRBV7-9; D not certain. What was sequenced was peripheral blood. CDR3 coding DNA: TGTGCCAGCAGCCCCGCGGGAGATAGCAATCAGCCCCAGCATTTT. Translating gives CASSPAGDSNQPQHF.